The 28 T cell receptor beta chains below were found in one sample sequenced in a study of blood T cell repertoires in COVID-19. Sequencing was performed with immunoSEQ multiplex PCR; in TCRdb, only in-frame clones are kept and a portion is missing. This sample has fewer than 300,000 clones; 91% occur once, and the top ten carry around 2.2%. The sequenced material came from peripheral blood. These receptor sequences come from a woman in her twenties or thirties with COVID-19, enrolled during active disease.

The V and J genes are TRBV7-9 and TRBJ2-5, with 9 bases lining up with TRBD1. Trimming took 5 bases from V and 5 from J; bases not matched to a gene: 6. Germline V lookup: CDR1 SEHNR, CDR2 FQNEAQ (reference sequence). CDR3 length equals 14 residues. The CDR3 loop is CASSPGTGTETQYF. Written as DNA, the CDR3 is TGTGCCAGCAGCCCTGGGACAGGGACGGAGACCCAGTACTTC.

The gene calls are TRBV27 and TRBJ2-5; a possible D gene is TRBD2 (5 bases). This CDR3 has 11 amino acids. Looked up from germline, CDR1 is MNHEY and CDR2 is SMNVEV (reference sequence). Trimming pared 6 bases from V and 7 bases from J, leaving 9 bases between. The CDR3 loop is CASRDFGTQYF. CDR3 DNA sequence: TGTGCCAGCAGGGACTTTGGGACCCAGTACTTC.

The chain joins TRBV4-1 to TRBJ2-7; D gene unclear. The length of the CDR3 is 14 residues. Germline V gives CDR1 MGHRA, CDR2 YSYEKL. V shed 1 base and J shed 0 bases, with 7 bases lying between them. The CDR3 DNA reads as TGCGCCAGCAGCCAAGGACACATCTCCTACGAGCAGTACTTC. Protein: CASSQGHISYEQYF.

In DNA, the CDR3 is TGTGCCAGCAGACTAGCGGGATCCAATGAGCAGTTCTTC. Its translation: CASRLAGSNEQFF. The V call is TRBV6-5, the J call TRBJ2-1; TRBD2 matches at 10 bases. The CDR3 runs 13 residues. The germline gives CDR1 MNHEY, CDR2 SVGAGI. The V and J ends lost 6 bases and 6 bases, in that order; junction bases with no gene match: 2.

This clone was detected only once. CDR3 nucleotide sequence: TGTGCCAGCAGCCCCCCGTTAGGCGAGGTGTTTTTT. Translating gives CASSPPLGEVFF. The genes are TRBV7-9 and TRBJ1-4; D ambiguous. The V end lost 5 bases, the J end lost 15 bases, and 16 bases lay between the germline ends. The CDR3 consists of 12 residues. Germline loops: CDR1 SEHNR, CDR2 FQNEAQ (reference sequence).

The chain joins TRBV6-1 to TRBJ1-2; TRBD1 matches at 10 bases. The CDR3 extends over 16 amino acids. CDR1 is MNHNS, CDR2 SASEGT, per germline. V gave up 2 bases and J gave up 2 bases; unmatched junction bases: 5. CDR3 nucleotides: TGTGCCAGCAGTGAACCCCGACAGGGGGCGAACTATGGCTACACCTTC. It is translated as CASSEPRQGANYGYTF.

The chain links TRBV12-3 or TRBV12-4 to TRBJ2-7; 11 bases fit TRBD2. Trimming cost V 6 bases and J 6 bases; bases outside gene matches: 4. This CDR3 contains 13 residues. CDR3 in amino acids: CASRGTSGFEQYF. The CDR3 coding sequence is TGTGCCAGCAGAGGGACTAGCGGATTCGAGCAGTACTTC.

In this sample, this clone turned up a few times. The chain employs TRBV19 and TRBJ1-2; TRBD1 matches at 9 bases. The CDR3 spans 15 residues. Germline CDR1 reads LNHDA; CDR2 reads SQIVND (reference sequence). The V gene end was trimmed by 3 bases and the J gene end by 8 bases; junction bases not matched to a gene: 10. CDR3 in amino acids: CASSIGDRGIDGYTF. The CDR3 nucleotides read TGTGCCAGTAGTATTGGCGACAGGGGGATTGACGGCTACACCTTC.

The chain recombines TRBV5-6 with TRBJ1-2; 9 bases match TRBD1. Unmatched junction bases numbered 5, after V lost 4 bases and J lost 7 bases. The V gene's germline CDR1 is SGHDT and CDR2 YYEEEE. The CDR3 is 13 residues long. The CDR3 spells CASSPDRGSGYTF. The CDR3 nucleotides are TGTGCCAGCAGCCCGGACAGGGGTAGTGGCTACACCTTC.

V and J are TRBV5-8 and TRBJ2-1; 15 nucleotides align to TRBD2. With V trimmed by 2 bases and J by 4 bases, 1 base remained unmatched. Germline assignment: CDR1 SGHTS and CDR2 YDEGEE. The CDR3 is made up of 16 amino acids. CDR3 bases: TGTGCCAGCAGCTTCGGACTAGCGGGAGGGTACAATGAGCAGTTCTTC. Its protein product is CASSFGLAGGYNEQFF.

The chain carries TRBV11-2 and TRBJ1-2; D remains unclear. The CDR3 runs 14 residues. The ends were cut back, 1 base at V and 8 bases at J, with 14 bases in the middle. The germline V gene encodes CDR1 SGHAT and CDR2 FQNNGV. The CDR3 region is CASSLGPSYSGYTF. CDR3 in DNA: TGTGCCAGCAGCTTAGGCCCCTCTTATAGCGGCTACACCTTC.

The V call is TRBV5-4, the J call TRBJ2-3; D might be TRBD2 (6 bases). V was trimmed by 5 bases and J by 0 bases, leaving 10 bases between them. The CDR3 length is 14 residues. Germline lookup yields CDR1 SGHNT and CDR2 YYREEE (reference sequence). For the CDR3, the DNA is TGTGCCAGCAGGGCGGGGACCAGCACAGATACGCAGTATTTT. Its translation: CASRAGTSTDTQYF.

This CDR3 is CASSQGPRGGSGRTNEQFF. DNA of the CDR3: TGTGCCAGCAGCCAAGGCCCCCGCGGCGGTAGCGGGAGGACCAATGAGCAGTTCTTC. The V and J genes are TRBV3-1 (or the pseudogene TRBV3-2) and TRBJ2-1, with 10 bases that match TRBD2. In germline, CDR1 is LGHDT, CDR2 YNNKEL (reference sequence). V trimming: 1 base; J trimming: 6 bases; junction bases outside the gene matches: 15. This CDR3 is 19 amino acids long.

This chain uses TRBV19 with TRBJ1-1, with D hard to call. Germline CDR1 reads LNHDA; CDR2 reads SQIVND (reference sequence). The CDR3 runs 13 residues. V lost 6 bases and J lost 0, with 8 bases in between. CDR3 sequence: CASRATLNTEAFF. In DNA form, the CDR3 reads TGTGCCAGTAGGGCCACGTTGAACACTGAAGCTTTCTTT.

The rearrangement uses TRBV7-2 and TRBJ2-2, with 10 positions matching TRBD2. The CDR3 is 16 amino acids. Germline V gene lookup returns CDR1 SGHTA and CDR2 FQGNSA. Trimming removed 6 bases from V and 4 bases from J; junction bases left unmatched: 8. CDR3 region: CASRGDGTSATGELFF. The CDR3 DNA is TGTGCCAGCAGGGGGGACGGGACTAGCGCCACCGGGGAGCTGTTTTTT.

The chain has TRBV11-1 and TRBJ2-1; no definite D call. The germline CDR1 and CDR2 sequences are SGHAT and FQDESV (reference sequence). The V gene lost 8 bases and the J gene lost 6 bases, with 11 bases spanning the gap. This CDR3 spans 12 amino acids. CDR3 DNA: TGTGCCAGCTCCCTAGATGGCAATGAGCAGTTCTTC. This codes for CASSLDGNEQFF.

The genes are TRBV6-4 and TRBJ1-6; 7 bases map to TRBD1. Germline CDR1 and CDR2: MRHNA and SNTAGT. Trimming cost V 4 bases and J 8 bases; bases outside gene matches: 5. This CDR3 region has 14 residues. The CDR3 bases are TGTGCCAGCAGTGTTGAGACAGGGTATTCACCCCTCCACTTT. This encodes CASSVETGYSPLHF.

This chain joins TRBV27 and TRBJ2-1, with 9 positions matching TRBD2. The trim removed 0 bases at V and 3 bases at J, leaving 3 bases unmatched. There are 16 residues in the CDR3. From germline, CDR1 is MNHEY and CDR2 SMNVEV (reference sequence). CDR3 in amino acids: CASSLSSGRNYNEQFF. As DNA, the CDR3 is TGTGCCAGCAGTTTATCCAGCGGGAGGAACTACAATGAGCAGTTCTTC.

Details on this clone: Distinct nucleotide sequences in the sample also encode this CDR3. This chain joins TRBV4-1 and TRBJ2-3; 8 nucleotides match TRBD2. CDR3 length equals 17 residues. With 0 bases clipped from V and 4 bases from J, the junction kept 9 bases outside the gene matches. Germline CDR1 is MGHRA and CDR2 is YSYEKL. The CDR3 DNA reads TGCGCCAGCAGCCAAGATGGGGCGGGAGGTGGTGCAGATACGCAGTATTTT. It translates to CASSQDGAGGGADTQYF.

J is TRBJ1-2 and V is TRBV30; D might be TRBD1 (6 bases). The CDR3 covers 14 residues. The ends were cut back, 6 bases at V and 4 bases at J, with 18 bases in the middle. Germline V CDR1 and CDR2: GTSNPN, SVGIG (reference sequence). CDR3 sequence: CACKGGKVAYGYTF. As DNA, the CDR3 is TGTGCCTGCAAAGGGGGAAAAGTAGCCTATGGCTACACCTTC.

This rearrangement joins TRBV11-2 to TRBJ1-4, with 9 bases aligning to TRBD1. The CDR3 sequence is 15 residues long. Germline V lookup: CDR1 SGHAT, CDR2 FQNNGV. Losses at the gene ends were 5 bases for V and 6 bases for J; bases not matched to a gene: 7. The CDR3 DNA is TGTGCCAGCAGCCATTACAGGGGGCTGCATGAAAAACTGTTTTTT. Protein product: CASSHYRGLHEKLFF.

Points on this clone: This CDR3 is also generated by other DNA sequences in the sample. This chain connects TRBV5-1 to TRBJ2-5; 10 nucleotides match TRBD2. Per the germline V gene, CDR1 is SGHRS and CDR2 is YFSETQ. The length of the CDR3 is 15 residues. V gave up 2 bases and J gave up 0 bases; unmatched junction bases: 1. The chain's CDR3 is CASSLAGGYQETQYF. The CDR3 DNA is TGCGCCAGCAGCTTAGCGGGAGGGTACCAAGAGACCCAGTACTTC.

The V call is TRBV2, the J call TRBJ2-1; no definite D call. The CDR3 extends over 15 amino acids. Looked up from germline, CDR1 is SNHLY and CDR2 is FYNNEI. Trimming removed 4 bases from V and 6 bases from J, with 16 bases in between. The CDR3 is CASSAYRVSINEQFF. The CDR3 DNA reads as TGTGCCAGCAGTGCATACAGAGTGTCCATCAATGAGCAGTTCTTC.

V gene TRBV7-9 combines with J gene TRBJ1-2; D uncertain. Germline-derived CDR1 and CDR2 are SEHNR and FQNEAQ (reference sequence). The length of the CDR3 is 16 residues. Trimming removed 1 base from V and 8 bases from J, with 20 bases in between. The CDR3 spells CASSLVSDFLGGGYTF. The CDR3 DNA follows: TGTGCCAGCAGCTTAGTTTCGGACTTCTTAGGAGGGGGCTACACCTTC.

V is TRBV19 and J is TRBJ2-7; no clear D gene. The germline CDR1 and CDR2 sequences are LNHDA and SQIVND (reference sequence). The CDR3 contains 14 residues. Trimming shortened V by 2 bases and J by 0 bases, and 8 bases separated the two germline ends. In nucleotides, the CDR3 is TGTGCCAGTAGTATAACGTACAGCTCCTACGAGCAGTACTTC. Its translation: CASSITYSSYEQYF.

This chain links TRBV4-1 with TRBJ1-1, with 10 bases fitting TRBD1. This CDR3 contains 18 residues. V gave up 0 bases and J gave up 0 bases; unmatched junction bases: 7. Germline assignment: CDR1 MGHRA and CDR2 YSYEKL. The CDR3 coding sequence is TGCGCCAGCAGCCAAGATCGGGGACAGGGGTCAGTGAACACTGAAGCTTTCTTT. This translates into CASSQDRGQGSVNTEAFF.

This clone has a handful of counts. The rearrangement links TRBV7-8 to TRBJ2-3, with 8 bases identical to TRBD2. J gave up 5 bases and V 6 bases, and 10 bases lay outside the gene matches. The CDR3 contains 15 residues. Germline V gene data show CDR1 as SGHVS and CDR2 as FQNEAQ. CDR3 in amino acids: CASSGTAGGQDTQYF. The DNA of the CDR3 is TGTGCCAGCAGTGGGACGGCGGGGGGCCAAGATACGCAGTATTTT.

V is TRBV5-4 and J is TRBJ2-2; possible D gene TRBD2, 5 bases. CDR1 SGHNT and CDR2 YYREEE come from the germline V gene (reference sequence). This CDR3 region has 16 residues. V was trimmed by 2 bases and J by 7 bases, leaving 18 bases between them. The chain's CDR3 is CASSLGGPKEDGELFF. DNA for the CDR3: TGTGCCAGCAGCTTAGGAGGCCCAAAGGAAGACGGGGAGCTGTTTTTT. Supplemented by reference TRBV5-4 and TRBJ2-2, the full variable domain reads ETGVTQSPTHLIKTRGQQVTLRCSSQSGHNTVSWYQQALGQGPQFIFQYYREEENGRGNFPPRFSGLQFPNYSSELNVNALELDDSALYLCASSLGGPKEDGELFFGEGSRLTVL.